This T cell receptor (beta chain) was captured by sequencing in a study of T cell clonotyping in hematopoietic cell transplantation. Turning to this clone: The target antigen is unknown.

CDR3 length: 12 residues. Germline loops: CDR1 SGHAT, CDR2 FQNNGV. V lost 6 bases and J lost 5, with 11 bases in between. Clones were sequenced by immunoSEQ multiplex PCR, and TCRdb holds only the in-frame ones, with some missing. The sample holds about 43,000 clones, approximately 95% seen once. Study observations and caveats: At the given depth, recipient repertoires were over 95% de novo clonotypes.

What was sequenced was peripheral blood mononuclear cells. The sequence was collected from a young man in good health. Some clones in this sample may be carry-over from other donors' samples. The J gene is TRBJ2-7, the V gene TRBV11-2, with D tentatively TRBD1 (5 bases). The CDR3 protein is CASSHIRDEQYF. The CDR3 DNA reads TGTGCCAGCAGTCACATCAGGGACGAGCAGTACTTC.